This section outlines one T cell receptor (beta chain) sequence together with its context. This clonotype has only a few counts. Its antigen is currently not known. No much larger clone is present one base from it, and per-base qualities are unavailable. The sample is drawn from a study (dated by TCRdb to between 2014 and 2017). Describing the broader study: The study set out to test whether tumor-infiltrating Tregs in breast cancer get recruited from blood Tregs or are instead converted in situ from other CD4+ T cell subsets. General study outcomes and caveats: Tumor-infiltrating Treg TCR alpha and beta sequences overlapped most with tumor naive CD4+ T cells, then with blood naive CD4+ T cells. Tumor memory CD4+ T cell TCR gene usage clustered with blood and lymph node memory CD4+ cells and lymph node naive CD4+ cells. The validation in the larger cohort was limited to a single TCR beta V-J rearrangement instead of whole repertoires.

The CDR3 numbers 14 residues from cysteine through phenylalanine. Only CDR3 DNA is held: 42 bases, read in frame from base 1. As encoded in the germline V gene, CDR1 is SNHLY while CDR2 is FYNNEI. Trimming removed 6 bases from V and 9 bases from J, leaving 17 bases between the germline ends. CD4+CD45RO+CD25- cells were isolated as memory CD4+ T cells. Tregs, naive and memory CD4+ T cells from tumor, blood and ipsilateral draining lymph nodes of five or six breast cancer patients underwent full-length TCR alpha and beta sequencing. Tumor tissue, along with lymph nodes from ipsilateral axillary dissection, was perfused with PBS, minced, and then digested using collagenase I and hyaluronidase. FACS confirmed that the sorted cell populations were more than 90% pure. Full-length TCR variable regions were amplified by 5' RACE PCR with constant-region reverse primers, followed by semi-nested PCR with Nested Universal Primer A. Using the ReliaPrep RNA Cell Miniprep System, total RNA was extracted, and the SMARTer RACE 5'/3' Kit was then used to reverse transcribe the RNA into 5'RACE-ready cDNA. Multiplex adaptors were used to barcode full-length TCR alpha and beta libraries, and the barcoded libraries were sequenced on an Illumina MiSeq. Per the authors' processing: For each of nine subset-tissue groups, sequencing data from the five patients were combined, and the groups were compared by unsupervised clustering of TCR gene usage. The Morisita-Horn index was used to calculate repertoire similarity, with shared sequences weighted according to their contribution to each repertoire. In-frame beta chains were kept once TCRdb had trimmed the public reads at Q25 with fastp and called clones with MiXCR. Each CDR3 protein appears once, grouped with its most common genes and DNA. These V and J calls are TCRdb output, not the study's own analysis. This sample lists under 45,000 distinct CDR3 sequences; about 30% were detected once. The ten largest clones add up to about 4% of the sample.

This receptor was taken from a female donor with breast cancer. The rearrangement combines TRBV2 with TRBJ2-2; a confident D gene designation cannot be given. The sequenced sample consisted of tumor-infiltrating memory CD4+ T cells sorted from the breast tumor. According to the study, the label for this sample's cell subset or site signals: memory CD4+ T cells, CD4+CD45RO+CD25-. In nucleotides, the sequence is TGTGCCAGCAGAGTAGGATGGGAACGCCGGGAGCTGTTTTTT. This translates into CASRVGWERRELFF. The CDR3 plus the reference TRBV2 and TRBJ2-2 genes for the other parts give the full variable domain: EPEVTQTPSHQVTQMGQEVILRCVPISNHLYFYWYRQILGQKVEFLVSFYNNEISEKSEIFDDQFSVERPDGSNFTLKIRSTKLEDSAMYFCASRVGWERRELFFGEGSRLTVL.